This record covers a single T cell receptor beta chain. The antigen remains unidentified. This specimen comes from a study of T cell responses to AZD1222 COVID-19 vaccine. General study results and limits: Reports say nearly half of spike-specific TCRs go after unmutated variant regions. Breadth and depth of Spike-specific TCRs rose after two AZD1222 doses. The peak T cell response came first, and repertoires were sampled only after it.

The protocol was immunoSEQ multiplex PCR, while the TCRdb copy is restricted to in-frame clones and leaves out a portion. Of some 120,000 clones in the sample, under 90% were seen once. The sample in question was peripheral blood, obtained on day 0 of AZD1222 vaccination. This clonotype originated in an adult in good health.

The CDR3 region has the DNA TGTGCCAGCAGCATGGGACAACCCTATGGCTACACCTTC. This translates into CASSMGQPYGYTF. The rearrangement uses TRBV9 and TRBJ1-2, with D possibly TRBD1 on 6 matching bases. Germline V gene sequence: CDR1 SGDLS, CDR2 YYNGEE. The ends were cut back, 4 bases at V and 4 bases at J, with 11 bases in the middle. This CDR3 region has 13 residues.